What follows is one T cell receptor (beta chain) and its context. Here immunoSEQ multiplex PCR was the method, and the copy in TCRdb shows in-frame clones only, minus some. Of approximately 30,000 clones in the sample, approximately 90% are singletons; the top ten hold less than 7.5%. Germline V gene lookup returns CDR1 SGHDN and CDR2 FVKESK. The trim removed 3 bases at V and 6 bases at J, leaving 14 bases unmatched. This CDR3 region has 17 residues. The time point here: time of PML onset. The source of the sample is a study of multiple sclerosis patients with progressive multifocal leukoencephalopathy.

The sample was PBMCs, taken from a patient treated with natalizumab. The receptor was derived from a woman aged 40 to 55 with progressive multifocal leukoencephalopathy. The V and J genes are TRBV14 and TRBJ2-7, with TRBD2 matching over 10 bases. The CDR3 DNA follows: TGTGCCAGCAGCCATTCAGAGGCACTAGCGGGAAGGTCCGAGCAGTACTTC. As protein: CASSHSEALAGRSEQYF.